Listed below are T cell receptor beta chains from one sample, sequenced in a study of T cell changes during pregnancy in multiple sclerosis. Assay: immunoSEQ multiplex PCR; the TCRdb copy retains only in-frame clones and omits some. Of tens of thousands of clones in the sample, 92% were seen once. The source was CD4+ T cells from peripheral blood mononuclear cells, collected in the second trimester of pregnancy. Receptors originate from a female donor with multiple sclerosis, enrolled in a pregnancy study. CDR3s leave out the opening cysteine and the closing phenylalanine or tryptophan. The order of the fields is clone size, D gene, V gene, J gene, CDR3 protein. The D gene is left open where the match is weak. For some rows the clone size is stated as once, few or many, or as a class when expanded; others skip it.

few	TRBD1	TRBV5-1	TRBJ1-1	ASSLAGQGRAF
.	.	TRBV6-1	TRBJ1-5	ASSPDSSNQPQH
.	TRBD1	TRBV27	TRBJ1-3	ASGTGGSFNTIY
once	.	TRBV9	TRBJ2-7	ASSVASEGLSEQY
.	TRBD2	TRBV2	TRBJ2-1	ASSRGASGGIHEQF
.	.	TRBV5-8	TRBJ2-4	ASSLGPRGSKNIQY
.	TRBD1	TRBV6-6	TRBJ1-5	ASQSIGTGEGPQH
.	TRBD1	TRBV27	TRBJ2-7	ASSLSQGTGYEQY
.	.	TRBV7-2	TRBJ1-2	ASSLAVRVRGGYT
.	TRBD2	TRBV2	TRBJ2-7	ASSIKSGDSYEQY
.	TRBD1	TRBV19	TRBJ1-5	ASRHGTGGRVSNQPQH
.	TRBD1	TRBV7-9	TRBJ2-5	ASSPRTGGGETQY
.	TRBD1	TRBV30	TRBJ1-2	AWSSGTGGYT
.	TRBD2	TRBV27	TRBJ2-2	ASSLPPGGGSGTGELF
.	.	TRBV18	TRBJ1-5	ASSPEIRDQPQH
.	TRBD2	TRBV19	TRBJ2-3	ASIGRLAAGGNTQY
.	TRBD2	TRBV10-2	TRBJ2-1	ASRGLAGTGSSYNEQF
.	.	TRBV28	TRBJ1-3	ASSFWGQGAGNTIY
.	.	TRBV27	TRBJ2-7	ASSFRGTEQY
.	TRBD2	TRBV7-2	TRBJ2-1	ASGKPGLAGYNEQF
.	TRBD1	TRBV19	TRBJ2-3	ASSIIPRTGGSPQKTQY
.	TRBD2	TRBV18	TRBJ2-7	ASSPSFVAGVYEQY
.	.	TRBV30	TRBJ1-2	AWSDDSNYGYT
.	.	TRBV29-1	TRBJ1-2	SVESGDGYT
.	TRBD2	TRBV9	TRBJ2-5	ASSVAGSGKETQY
.	TRBD2	TRBV28	TRBJ2-7	ASREGPGLAGGEQY
.	TRBD1	TRBV28	TRBJ1-1	ASSGTGPNPEAF
.	TRBD2	TRBV5-4	TRBJ2-5	ASSLRGEETQY
.	TRBD1	TRBV28	TRBJ1-2	ASSFPGQGGGYT
.	.	TRBV5-1	TRBJ2-3	ASSRGGGVTDTQY
once	.	TRBV5-6	TRBJ2-1	ASSLPREDFNEQF
.	TRBD1	TRBV19	TRBJ2-2	ASGQALTGELF
.	TRBD2	TRBV19	TRBJ2-5	ASRDSGQGWKETQY
few	.	TRBV29-1	TRBJ1-1	SVAPRRGEAF
once	.	TRBV19	TRBJ1-6	ASKRQGNSPLH
once	.	TRBV2	TRBJ2-1	ASGRTSGYNEQF
.	TRBD2	TRBV10-2	TRBJ2-1	ASRLSGSGAYNEQF
.	.	TRBV6-1	TRBJ2-7	ASTFVAVSSYEQY
.	.	TRBV11-2	TRBJ2-5	ASSLRISGASAETQY
.	TRBD2	TRBV29-1	TRBJ2-2	SVIAGEGTGELF